The sequence of this T cell receptor beta chain was determined in a study of blood T cells in healthy people across ages. A J-beta primer mix and a sample-barcoded 5' primer were used in a second PCR of roughly 7 to 12 cycles. TCRdb analysed the 5' RACE reads with MiXCR anew, one entry per CDR3 protein. The sample records under 950,000 distinct CDR3 sequences, about 20% being singletons. The CDR3 extends over 14 amino acids. Trimming took 7 bases from V and 3 from J, leaving 17 bases between them. Germline CDR1 is SQVTM and CDR2 is ANQGSEA. Material: blood. The chain has TRBV29-1 and TRBJ2-3, with a weak D call TRBD1 (6 bases). The sequence was obtained from a man in his 70s in good health. The CDR3 here is CSAGPGELTDTQYF. The CDR3, as DNA: TGCAGCGCCGGACCAGGGGAGTTGACAGATACGCAGTATTTT.